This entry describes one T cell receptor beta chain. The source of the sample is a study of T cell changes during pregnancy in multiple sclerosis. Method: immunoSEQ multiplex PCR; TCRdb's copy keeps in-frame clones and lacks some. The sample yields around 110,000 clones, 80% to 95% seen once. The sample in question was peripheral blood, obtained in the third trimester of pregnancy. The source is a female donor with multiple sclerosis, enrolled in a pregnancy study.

CDR3 region: CASSRGQFLSSYEQYF. In DNA form, the CDR3 reads TGTGCCAGTAGTCGGGGACAGTTCTTGAGCTCCTACGAGCAGTACTTC. The chain joins TRBV19 to TRBJ2-7; 7 bases match TRBD1. CDR1 LNHDA and CDR2 SQIVND come from the germline V gene (reference sequence). The CDR3 runs to 16 residues. Trimming took 5 bases from V and 0 from J; bases not matched to a gene: 10.